A single sample gave rise to the 5 T cell receptor beta chains below, sequenced in a study of T-cell reconstitution after alpha-beta-depleted transplantation in children. Unique molecular identifiers were used to barcode this TCRbeta library. TCRdb recomputed calls from the PCR reads with MiXCR, one row per CDR3 protein. The sample holds approximately 97,000 distinct CDR3 sequences, around 7% seen once. The source material was PBMCs, sampled before TCRalphabeta/CD19-depleted stem cell transplant. All receptors come from a boy younger than 10 with acute lymphoblastic leukemia, due to receive a stem cell transplant.

Relative to its sample, this clonotype is medium-sized. CDR3 DNA: TGCAGTGCTAGCTTAGAGAAACGAGCATCGGACACTGAAGCTTTCTTT. Amino acid sequence: CSASLEKRASDTEAFF. The gene calls are TRBV20-1 and TRBJ1-1; no definite D call. CDR3 length equals 16 residues. The germline V and J ends were trimmed by 3 bases and 3 bases, with 20 bases remaining between them. Germline values: CDR1 DFQATT, CDR2 SNEGSKA (reference sequence).

This clonotype was detected ten times or more. The gene calls are TRBV28 and TRBJ2-1, with 8 bases fitting TRBD1. The CDR3 runs 15 residues. V trimming: 6 bases; J trimming: 6 bases; junction bases outside the gene matches: 10. Germline loops: CDR1 MDHEN, CDR2 SYDVKM. CDR3 in amino acids: CASRVTGVLSNEQFF. CDR3 coding DNA: TGTGCCAGCAGAGTGACAGGGGTGTTAAGCAATGAGCAGTTCTTC.

This clonotype showed up just a few times. The chain employs TRBV5-1 and TRBJ1-3; 7 bases match TRBD1. Germline V CDR1 and CDR2: SGHRS, YFSETQ. With 2 bases clipped from V and 0 bases from J, the junction kept 8 bases outside the gene matches. The CDR3 runs to 17 residues. In nucleotides, the CDR3 is TGCGCCAGCAGCTTATGGGGACAGCTAAACTCTGGAAACACCATATATTTT. It specifies CASSLWGQLNSGNTIYF.

This clonotype was seen at least ten times. This chain uses TRBV5-1 with TRBJ2-7; D gene unclear. V dropped 0 bases and J dropped 4 bases, with 8 bases sitting between them. The CDR3 sequence is 13 residues long. Germline V gene sequence: CDR1 SGHRS, CDR2 YFSETQ. As DNA, the CDR3 is TGCGCCAGCAGCTTGGGCAGTGATTACGAGCAGTACTTC. It codes for CASSLGSDYEQYF. The whole variable domain, remainder taken from reference TRBV5-1 and TRBJ2-7, is KAGVTQTPRYLIKTRGQQVTLSCSPISGHRSVSWYQQTPGQGLQFLFEYFSETQRNKGNFPGRFSGRQFSNSRSEMNVSTLELGDSALYLCASSLGSDYEQYFGPGTRLTVT.

This clonotype was recorded at least ten times. The chain joins TRBV28 to TRBJ1-6, with D perhaps matching TRBD1 (5 bases). CDR3 length: 14 residues. Trimming cost V 3 bases and J 8 bases, with 11 bases left between them. Germline CDR1 and CDR2: MDHEN and SYDVKM. The CDR3 protein is CASSFRQFHSPLHF. The CDR3, as DNA: TGTGCCAGCAGTTTTCGACAGTTCCATTCACCCCTCCACTTT.